The 11 T cell receptor beta chains reported below all come from one sample, sequenced in a study of cytomegalovirus exposure and HLA in healthy donors. Amplification used 60 Vbeta primers and 13 Jbeta primers. The repertoire was sequenced with immunoSEQ multiplex PCR; TCRdb's copy has only in-frame clones and lacks some. Here the sample spans some 180,000 clones, 70% to 80% being singletons. Sequencing used PBMCs. These receptors all stem from a woman aged 55-70 years in good health and CMV-seropositive.

A few counts support this clone. The chain carries TRBV6-1 and TRBJ1-5, with D perhaps matching TRBD1 (5 bases). Germline CDR1 and CDR2: MNHNS and SASEGT. This CDR3 is 14 amino acids long. Between the trimmed V and J ends, which lost 7 bases and 4 bases, there was a span of 14 bases. DNA of the CDR3: TGTGCCAGCACGGAGGGGAGTCGGAATCAGCCCCAGCATTTT. Its protein is CASTEGSRNQPQHF.

The count of this clone is one. The CDR3 here is CASSFFGQGGPYGYTF. The CDR3 DNA sequence: TGTGCCAGCAGTTTCTTCGGACAGGGAGGCCCCTATGGCTACACCTTC. V is TRBV28 and J is TRBJ1-2; 8 bases fit TRBD1. Germline V CDR1 and CDR2: MDHEN, SYDVKM. V lost 3 bases to trimming and J lost 4 bases; unmatched junction nucleotides: 10. The CDR3 runs to 16 residues.

This chain links TRBV29-1 with TRBJ2-2; possible D gene TRBD2, 5 bases. Trimming removed 0 bases from V and 5 bases from J, with 10 bases in between. CDR1 is SQVTM and CDR2 is ANQGSEA in the germline V gene. There are 14 residues in the CDR3. CDR3 protein: CSVEDPGKTGELFF. The CDR3 bases are TGCAGCGTTGAAGATCCGGGGAAAACCGGGGAGCTGTTTTTT.

In its sample, this clone was seen a few times. This chain connects TRBV10-2 to TRBJ2-3, with no clear D. The CDR3 loop spans 13 amino acids. Per the germline V gene, CDR1 is WSHSY and CDR2 is SAAADI. The V end lost 7 bases, the J end lost 1 base, and 9 bases lay between the germline ends. The DNA of the CDR3 is TGCGCCAGCAACAACGGAGGCACAGATACGCAGTATTTT. It specifies CASNNGGTDTQYF.

This clone occurred a few times. The chain recombines TRBV7-9 with TRBJ2-5; a possible D gene is TRBD1 (5 bases). The V gene lost 5 bases and the J gene lost 3 bases, with 16 bases spanning the gap. CDR3 length equals 15 residues. Germline V gene lookup returns CDR1 SEHNR and CDR2 FQNEAQ (reference sequence). The CDR3 region is CASSRQGGLEETQYF. The DNA for the CDR3 is TGTGCCAGCAGCCGCCAGGGTGGGCTGGAAGAGACCCAGTACTTC.

The genes are TRBV9 and TRBJ2-2, with D unclear. Trimming left V 2 bases short and J 4 bases short, with 21 bases between. The CDR3 has 18 amino acids. Germline V gives CDR1 SGDLS, CDR2 YYNGEE. The CDR3 spells CASSVGLISDPSTGELFF. The CDR3 coding sequence is TGTGCCAGCAGCGTTGGATTGATCAGCGACCCGAGCACCGGGGAGCTGTTTTTT.

This clone occurred a few times. The chain recombines TRBV30 with TRBJ2-3, with D possibly being TRBD1 (5 bases). The CDR3 is 14 residues long. Between the trimmed V and J ends, which lost 8 bases and 3 bases, there was a span of 18 bases. Germline values: CDR1 GTSNPN, CDR2 SVGIG (reference sequence). The CDR3 loop is CAHSKGMRTDTQYF. Written as DNA, the CDR3 is TGTGCCCATTCGAAGGGGATGCGTACAGATACGCAGTATTTT.

This clone has a handful of counts. The genes are TRBV5-8 and TRBJ2-7; TRBD1 aligns across 9 bases. This CDR3 contains 15 residues. Germline V gene sequence: CDR1 SGHTS, CDR2 YDEGEE. After removal of 0 bases from V and 6 bases from J, the junction contained 7 bases not matched to a gene. The CDR3 reads CASSLGQGGVREQYF. CDR3 bases: TGTGCCAGCAGCTTGGGACAGGGGGGGGTGCGCGAGCAGTACTTC.

The chain's CDR3 is CASSSLGLATYEQYF. The DNA of the CDR3 is TGCGCCAGCAGCTCGTTGGGACTAGCGACCTACGAGCAGTACTTC. V and J are TRBV5-1 and TRBJ2-7; 10 nucleotides agree with TRBD2. V lost 3 bases to trimming and J lost 2 bases; unmatched junction nucleotides: 5. CDR1 SGHRS and CDR2 YFSETQ come from the germline V gene. The CDR3 has 15 amino acids.

This clone was counted a single time. This chain's CDR3 is CAWSFGDFPTDTQYF. CDR3 coding DNA: TGTGCCTGGAGCTTCGGGGACTTCCCCACAGATACGCAGTATTTT. The J gene is TRBJ2-3, the V gene TRBV30; a possible D gene is TRBD2 (6 bases). From germline, CDR1 is GTSNPN and CDR2 SVGIG (reference sequence). The CDR3 extends over 15 amino acids. V lost 3 bases, J lost 2 bases, and 15 bases lay in between.

The chain combines TRBV5-1 with TRBJ2-3; D gene unclear. The germline CDR1 and CDR2 sequences are SGHRS and YFSETQ. V was shortened by 3 bases and J by 5 bases, with 4 bases between the two germline ends. The CDR3 consists of 11 residues. CDR3 region: CASSSKDTQYF. Here the CDR3 DNA reads TGCGCCAGCAGCTCTAAAGATACGCAGTATTTT.